Listed below are T cell receptor beta chains from one sample, sequenced in a study of blood T cell repertoires in COVID-19. The repertoire was sequenced with immunoSEQ multiplex PCR; TCRdb's copy has only in-frame clones and lacks some. The sample has a few hundred thousand clones, 88% seen once; the top ten hold approximately 1.8%. Sequences were obtained from peripheral blood. These receptors were obtained from a man aged 65-85 years with acute or convalescent COVID-19. Both conserved end residues are part of each CDR3. The D gene is left open where the match is weak. Not all rows give a size; the values are once, few, many and, for expanded clones, a class.

CDR3nt: TGTGCCAGCAGCTACAGTGATCAGCCCCAGCATTTT; CDR3aa: CASSYSDQPQHF; d_gene: .; abundance: few; v_gene: TRBV12-3/TRBV12-4; j_gene: TRBJ1-5
CDR3nt: TGCGCCAGCAGCTTGGAACAGGTCCAGGGTGAAGCTTTCTTT; CDR3aa: CASSLEQVQGEAFF; d_gene: .; abundance: .; v_gene: TRBV5-1; j_gene: TRBJ1-1
CDR3nt: TGTGCCAGCAGATCGAGACTCCTCCTCGGGGGGAGTAATGAGCAGTTCTTC; CDR3aa: CASRSRLLLGGSNEQFF; d_gene: TRBD2; abundance: .; v_gene: TRBV27; j_gene: TRBJ2-1
CDR3nt: TGTGCCAGTAGTACGGGACTCGGCGGTCAGCCCCAGCATTTT; CDR3aa: CASSTGLGGQPQHF; d_gene: .; abundance: .; v_gene: TRBV19; j_gene: TRBJ1-5
CDR3nt: TGCGCCAGCAGCTCCGGGACAGTGTCCTACGAGCAGTACTTC; CDR3aa: CASSSGTVSYEQYF; d_gene: TRBD1; abundance: .; v_gene: TRBV5-1; j_gene: TRBJ2-7
CDR3nt: TGTGCCAGCAGTCCTCAAAGGGGGCAGGAAGGAAACACCATATATTTT; CDR3aa: CASSPQRGQEGNTIYF; d_gene: TRBD1; abundance: few; v_gene: TRBV27; j_gene: TRBJ1-3
CDR3nt: TGTGCCAGCAGCTTCCAACAGGGAGTAAGGTACAATGAGCAGTTCTTC; CDR3aa: CASSFQQGVRYNEQFF; d_gene: .; abundance: once; v_gene: TRBV7-9; j_gene: TRBJ2-1
CDR3nt: TGTGCCTGGAGTCCCCGGGGCAGGGGTGTGTACGAGCAGTACTTC; CDR3aa: CAWSPRGRGVYEQYF; d_gene: .; abundance: .; v_gene: TRBV30; j_gene: TRBJ2-7
CDR3nt: TGTGCCAGCAGCTTCTCGGGGGGACTAGCAGGAGATACGCAGTATTTT; CDR3aa: CASSFSGGLAGDTQYF; d_gene: TRBD2; abundance: .; v_gene: TRBV11-2; j_gene: TRBJ2-3
CDR3nt: TGTGCCTGGAGTGAAAGCGATGAGCAGTTCTTC; CDR3aa: CAWSESDEQFF; d_gene: .; abundance: .; v_gene: TRBV30; j_gene: TRBJ2-1
CDR3nt: TGTGCCAGCAGACCAACGGACAGGGCGGGCGCCCAGTACTTC; CDR3aa: CASRPTDRAGAQYF; d_gene: TRBD1; abundance: .; v_gene: TRBV5-8; j_gene: TRBJ2-5
CDR3nt: TGTGCCAGCAGCGTAGAGGCGGGGTCTATCTACAATGAGCAGTTCTTC; CDR3aa: CASSVEAGSIYNEQFF; d_gene: .; abundance: .; v_gene: TRBV9; j_gene: TRBJ2-1
CDR3nt: TGTGCCAGCAGTCGGACAGGCGGATCGGGTACGCAGTATTTT; CDR3aa: CASSRTGGSGTQYF; d_gene: TRBD1; abundance: .; v_gene: TRBV28; j_gene: TRBJ2-3
CDR3nt: TGTGCCAGCAGTTCAGGCGGGAAGGGCACCGGGGAGCTGTTTTTT; CDR3aa: CASSSGGKGTGELFF; d_gene: .; abundance: .; v_gene: TRBV28; j_gene: TRBJ2-2
CDR3nt: TGTGCCAGCTCACCAGTCGGTCCCTACGAGCAGTACTTC; CDR3aa: CASSPVGPYEQYF; d_gene: .; abundance: .; v_gene: TRBV18; j_gene: TRBJ2-7
CDR3nt: TGTGCCAGCAGCCGAGGGACAGGGGGCTTAGAGACCCAGTACTTC; CDR3aa: CASSRGTGGLETQYF; d_gene: TRBD1; abundance: .; v_gene: TRBV7-8; j_gene: TRBJ2-5
CDR3nt: TGTGCCAGCTCACCGCCCCGGGACAATACTTACAATGAGCAGTTCTTC; CDR3aa: CASSPPRDNTYNEQFF; d_gene: .; abundance: .; v_gene: TRBV18; j_gene: TRBJ2-1
CDR3nt: TGTGCCAGCAGCTTAGGGACAAGGAGCTCTGGAAACACCATATATTTT; CDR3aa: CASSLGTRSSGNTIYF; d_gene: .; abundance: .; v_gene: TRBV7-2; j_gene: TRBJ1-3
CDR3nt: TGTGCCAGCAGCTTGACAGGGAGGGGAGGCTACACCTTC; CDR3aa: CASSLTGRGGYTF; d_gene: .; abundance: once; v_gene: TRBV5-4; j_gene: TRBJ1-2
CDR3nt: TGTGCCAGCAGCCAAGGGCCAGGGCTATACACCGGGGAGCTGTTTTTT; CDR3aa: CASSQGPGLYTGELFF; d_gene: .; abundance: few; v_gene: TRBV14; j_gene: TRBJ2-2
CDR3nt: TGTGCCAGCAGTCTATCGACAGGTCAGCCCCAGCATTTT; CDR3aa: CASSLSTGQPQHF; d_gene: .; abundance: .; v_gene: TRBV12-3/TRBV12-4; j_gene: TRBJ1-5
CDR3nt: TGTGCCAGCAGCACACGACTAGCGAGTGAGCAGTTCTTC; CDR3aa: CASSTRLASEQFF; d_gene: TRBD2; abundance: .; v_gene: TRBV7-2; j_gene: TRBJ2-1
CDR3nt: TGTGCCAGCAGCTTAAGTGACAGGGGATCCGGGGAGCTGTTTTTT; CDR3aa: CASSLSDRGSGELFF; d_gene: TRBD1; abundance: .; v_gene: TRBV7-2; j_gene: TRBJ2-2
CDR3nt: TGTGCCAGCAGCTTAGGGACTAGCGGGAGGGCCGGTGAGCAGTTCTTC; CDR3aa: CASSLGTSGRAGEQFF; d_gene: TRBD2; abundance: .; v_gene: TRBV7-3; j_gene: TRBJ2-1
CDR3nt: TGCGCCAGCAGCATCCAGGGCCCGTCCTACAATGAGCAGTTCTTC; CDR3aa: CASSIQGPSYNEQFF; d_gene: .; abundance: .; v_gene: TRBV5-1; j_gene: TRBJ2-1
CDR3nt: TGTGCCAGCTCAAATACCCTCAGGGGAGATACGCAGTATTTT; CDR3aa: CASSNTLRGDTQYF; d_gene: .; abundance: .; v_gene: TRBV18; j_gene: TRBJ2-3
CDR3nt: TGTGCCAGCAGCGCGTCTGCTTACACCGGGGAGCTGTTTTTT; CDR3aa: CASSASAYTGELFF; d_gene: .; abundance: .; v_gene: TRBV5-4; j_gene: TRBJ2-2
CDR3nt: TGTGCCACAAGAACTAGCAGTTTATCGGATACGCAGTATTTT; CDR3aa: CATRTSSLSDTQYF; d_gene: .; abundance: .; v_gene: TRBV3-1/TRBV3-2; j_gene: TRBJ2-3
CDR3nt: TGCGCCAGCAGCTTGACACAGGGGGACGAGCAGTACTTC; CDR3aa: CASSLTQGDEQYF; d_gene: TRBD1; abundance: .; v_gene: TRBV5-1; j_gene: TRBJ2-7
CDR3nt: TGTGCCAGCAGCCAAAGGACAGGGTTTTACTATGGCTACACCTTC; CDR3aa: CASSQRTGFYYGYTF; d_gene: TRBD1; abundance: .; v_gene: TRBV7-2; j_gene: TRBJ1-2
CDR3nt: TGTGCCACCAGCACCCGTCAGGGGGCCTACGAGCAGTACTTC; CDR3aa: CATSTRQGAYEQYF; d_gene: TRBD1; abundance: .; v_gene: TRBV15; j_gene: TRBJ2-7
CDR3nt: TGTGCCAGCAGCTACGGAGGGTTCGACAGGGTTGACACTGAAGCTTTCTTT; CDR3aa: CASSYGGFDRVDTEAFF; d_gene: TRBD1; abundance: .; v_gene: TRBV28; j_gene: TRBJ1-1
CDR3nt: TGTGCCAGCAGTTTTAGGGAGGGGAACATTCAGTACTTC; CDR3aa: CASSFREGNIQYF; d_gene: TRBD2; abundance: .; v_gene: TRBV27; j_gene: TRBJ2-4
CDR3nt: TGTGCCAGCAGCTTGGCAGCGGGACGGGCCAAAAACATTCAGTACTTC; CDR3aa: CASSLAAGRAKNIQYF; d_gene: TRBD2; abundance: few; v_gene: TRBV5-4; j_gene: TRBJ2-4
CDR3nt: TGTGCCAGCTCCCGGGACAGGAACACCTACGAGCAGTACTTC; CDR3aa: CASSRDRNTYEQYF; d_gene: TRBD1; abundance: .; v_gene: TRBV18; j_gene: TRBJ2-7
CDR3nt: TGCAGTGCTAGTCACGCAGAAAAAGACACTGAAGCTTTCTTT; CDR3aa: CSASHAEKDTEAFF; d_gene: .; abundance: .; v_gene: TRBV20-1; j_gene: TRBJ1-1
CDR3nt: TGTGCCAGCAGCTCCCGGGACAGAGTCTATGGCTACACCTTC; CDR3aa: CASSSRDRVYGYTF; d_gene: TRBD1; abundance: .; v_gene: TRBV7-9; j_gene: TRBJ1-2
CDR3nt: TGTGCCAGTAGTATCATCTTCAGGGGCAGGGGGCGGGACGAGCAGTACTTC; CDR3aa: CASSIIFRGRGRDEQYF; d_gene: TRBD1; abundance: .; v_gene: TRBV19; j_gene: TRBJ2-7
CDR3nt: TGTGCCTGGAGTGCGACCGGGACAGTGCTTAATCAGCCCCAGCATTTT; CDR3aa: CAWSATGTVLNQPQHF; d_gene: TRBD1; abundance: .; v_gene: TRBV30; j_gene: TRBJ1-5
CDR3nt: TGTGCCAGCAGTGGACAGCCCACAGATACGCAGTATTTT; CDR3aa: CASSGQPTDTQYF; d_gene: .; abundance: .; v_gene: TRBV2; j_gene: TRBJ2-3
CDR3nt: TGTGCCAGCAGCTTTACAAGAGATACGCAGTATTTT; CDR3aa: CASSFTRDTQYF; d_gene: .; abundance: .; v_gene: TRBV7-9; j_gene: TRBJ2-3
CDR3nt: TGTGCCAGCAGCTTTTTGGGCAGGGGCGTCCATAATTCACCCCTCCACTTT; CDR3aa: CASSFLGRGVHNSPLHF; d_gene: .; abundance: .; v_gene: TRBV11-2; j_gene: TRBJ1-6
CDR3nt: TGCGCCAGCAGCCGATGGGGGCAGCAAAATCAGCCCCAGCATTTT; CDR3aa: CASSRWGQQNQPQHF; d_gene: .; abundance: .; v_gene: TRBV4-1; j_gene: TRBJ1-5
CDR3nt: TGCGCCAGCAGCTTGGACAGGGAGGGCTATGGCTACACCTTC; CDR3aa: CASSLDREGYGYTF; d_gene: .; abundance: .; v_gene: TRBV5-1; j_gene: TRBJ1-2
CDR3nt: TGTGCCAGCAGCTCCCCGGGATCTCCCTACGAGCAGTACTTC; CDR3aa: CASSSPGSPYEQYF; d_gene: .; abundance: .; v_gene: TRBV5-4; j_gene: TRBJ2-7